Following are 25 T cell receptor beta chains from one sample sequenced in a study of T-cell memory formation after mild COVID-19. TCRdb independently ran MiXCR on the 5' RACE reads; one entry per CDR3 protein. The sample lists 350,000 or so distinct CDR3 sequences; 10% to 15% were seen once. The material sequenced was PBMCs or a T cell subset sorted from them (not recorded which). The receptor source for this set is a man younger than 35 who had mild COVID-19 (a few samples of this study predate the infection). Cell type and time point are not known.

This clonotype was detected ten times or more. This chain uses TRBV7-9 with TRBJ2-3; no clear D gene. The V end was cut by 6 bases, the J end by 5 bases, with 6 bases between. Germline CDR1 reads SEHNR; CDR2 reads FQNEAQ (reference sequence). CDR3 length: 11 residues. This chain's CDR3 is CASSFLDTQYF. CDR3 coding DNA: TGTGCCAGCAGTTTTTTAGATACGCAGTATTTT. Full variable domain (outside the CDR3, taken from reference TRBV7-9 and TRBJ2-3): DTGVSQNPRHKITKRGQNVTFRCDPISEHNRLYWYRQTLGQGPEFLTYFQNEAQLEKSRLLSDRFSAERPKGSFSTLEIQRTEQGDSAMYLCASSFLDTQYFGPGTRLTVL.

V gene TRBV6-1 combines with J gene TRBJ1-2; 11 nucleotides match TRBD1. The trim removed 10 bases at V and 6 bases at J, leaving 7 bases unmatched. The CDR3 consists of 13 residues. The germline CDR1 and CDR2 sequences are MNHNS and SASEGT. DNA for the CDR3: TGTGCCATCACCGGGACAGGGGGTAATGGCTACACCTTC. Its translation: CAITGTGGNGYTF.

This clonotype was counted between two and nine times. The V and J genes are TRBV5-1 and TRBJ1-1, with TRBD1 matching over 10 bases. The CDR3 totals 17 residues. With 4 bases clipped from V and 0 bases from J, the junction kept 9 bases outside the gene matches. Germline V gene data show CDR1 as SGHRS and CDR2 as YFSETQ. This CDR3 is CASSPGQGLLMNTEAFF. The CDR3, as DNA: TGCGCCAGCAGCCCGGGACAGGGGCTCCTGATGAACACTGAAGCTTTCTTT.

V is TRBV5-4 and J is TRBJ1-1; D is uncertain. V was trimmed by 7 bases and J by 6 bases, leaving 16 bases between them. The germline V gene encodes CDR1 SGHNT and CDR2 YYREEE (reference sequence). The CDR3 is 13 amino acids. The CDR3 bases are TGTGCCAGCGCCCGATGGGGTGTCGCTGAAGCTTTCTTT. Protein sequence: CASARWGVAEAFF.

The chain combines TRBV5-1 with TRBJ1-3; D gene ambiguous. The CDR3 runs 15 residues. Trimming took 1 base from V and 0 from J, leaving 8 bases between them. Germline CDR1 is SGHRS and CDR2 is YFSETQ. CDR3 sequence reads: CASSLSGPSGNTIYF. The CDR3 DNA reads TGCGCCAGCAGCTTGAGCGGGCCCTCTGGAAACACCATATATTTT.

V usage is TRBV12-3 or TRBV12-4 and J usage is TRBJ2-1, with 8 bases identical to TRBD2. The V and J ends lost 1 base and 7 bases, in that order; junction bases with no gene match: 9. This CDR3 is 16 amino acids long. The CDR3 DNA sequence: TGTGCCAGCAGTTTAGTTCCGGGGGGGCCGCATAATGAGCAGTTCTTC. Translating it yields CASSLVPGGPHNEQFF.

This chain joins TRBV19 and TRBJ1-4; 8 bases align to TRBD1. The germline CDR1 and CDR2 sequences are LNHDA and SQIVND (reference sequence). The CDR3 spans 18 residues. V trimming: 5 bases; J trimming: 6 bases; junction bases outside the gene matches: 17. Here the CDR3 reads CASSVFLRTNRGDEKLFF. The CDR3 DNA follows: TGTGCCAGTAGTGTGTTCCTCCGAACGAACAGGGGGGATGAAAAACTGTTTTTT.

The CDR3 DNA is TGTGCCAGCAGTCGAAGGCCAGGGGTCAGCACCGGGGAGCTGTTTTTT. Its protein is CASSRRPGVSTGELFF. This rearrangement joins TRBV7-8 to TRBJ2-2; tentative D call: TRBD1 (6 bases). The CDR3 is made up of 16 amino acids. V was shortened by 6 bases and J by 4 bases, with 18 bases between the two germline ends. The germline gives CDR1 SGHVS, CDR2 FQNEAQ. Complete variable domain (other parts from reference TRBV7-8 and TRBJ2-2): GAGVSQSPRYKVAKRGQDVALRCDPISGHVSLFWYQQALGQGPEFLTYFQNEAQLDKSGLPSDRFFAERPEGSVSTLKIQRTQQEDSAVYLCASSRRPGVSTGELFFGEGSRLTVL.

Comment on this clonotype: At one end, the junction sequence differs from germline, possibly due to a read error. The CDR3 sequence is CSARAGRNQETQYF. The DNA of the CDR3 is TGCAGTGCAAGAGCGGGGAGAAACCAAGAGACCCAGTACTTC. V gene TRBV20-1 combines with J gene TRBJ2-5; 7 bases map to TRBD2. Germline-derived CDR1 and CDR2 are DFQATT and SNEGSKA (reference sequence). The CDR3 length is 14 residues.

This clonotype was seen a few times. The CDR3 DNA follows: TGTGCCAGCAGCAGGGGCCGGGAGATTGAGTACTTC. Translation gives CASSRGREIEYF. The chain employs TRBV11-1 and TRBJ2-5, with a possible D match to TRBD2 (6 bases). V was clipped by 5 bases and J by 12 bases, with 16 bases between them. The CDR3 length is 12 residues. Germline V gives CDR1 SGHAT, CDR2 FQDESV (reference sequence).

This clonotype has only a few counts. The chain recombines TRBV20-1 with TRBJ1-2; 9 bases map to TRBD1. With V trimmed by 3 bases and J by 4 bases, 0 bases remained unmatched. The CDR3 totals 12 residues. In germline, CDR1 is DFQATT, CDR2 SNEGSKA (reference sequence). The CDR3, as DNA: TGCAGTGCTAGGACAGGGGGCTATGGCTACACCTTC. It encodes CSARTGGYGYTF.

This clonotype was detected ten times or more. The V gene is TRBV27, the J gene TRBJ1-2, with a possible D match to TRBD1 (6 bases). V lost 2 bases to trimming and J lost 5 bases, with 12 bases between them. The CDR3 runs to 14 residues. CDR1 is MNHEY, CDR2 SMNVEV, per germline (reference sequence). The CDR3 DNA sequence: TGTGCCAGCAGTTTAAACGACGGACAGTATGGCTACACCTTC. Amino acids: CASSLNDGQYGYTF.

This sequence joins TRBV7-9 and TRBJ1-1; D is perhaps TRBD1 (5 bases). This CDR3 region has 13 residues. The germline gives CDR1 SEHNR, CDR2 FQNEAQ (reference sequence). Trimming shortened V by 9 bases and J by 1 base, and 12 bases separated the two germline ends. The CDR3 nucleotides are TGTGCCAGTAGAAGGGGTCCGAACACTGAAGCTTTCTTT. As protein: CASRRGPNTEAFF.

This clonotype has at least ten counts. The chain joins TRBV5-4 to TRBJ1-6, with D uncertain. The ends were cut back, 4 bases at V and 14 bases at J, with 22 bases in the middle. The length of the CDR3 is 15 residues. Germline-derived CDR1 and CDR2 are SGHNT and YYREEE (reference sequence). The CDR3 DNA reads TGTGCCAGCAGCCCCGGGTTGGAACACGGTTTTTCCCTCCACTTT. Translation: CASSPGLEHGFSLHF.

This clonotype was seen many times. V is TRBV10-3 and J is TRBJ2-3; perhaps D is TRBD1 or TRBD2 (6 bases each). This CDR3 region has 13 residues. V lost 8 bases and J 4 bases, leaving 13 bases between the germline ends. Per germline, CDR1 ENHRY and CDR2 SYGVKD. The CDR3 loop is CAIRQEGADTQYF. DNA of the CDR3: TGTGCCATCCGACAGGAGGGGGCAGATACGCAGTATTTT.

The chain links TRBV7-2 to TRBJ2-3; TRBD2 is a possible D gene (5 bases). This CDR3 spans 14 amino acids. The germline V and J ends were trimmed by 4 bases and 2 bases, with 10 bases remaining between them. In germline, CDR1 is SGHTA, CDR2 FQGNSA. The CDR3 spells CASSWTRATDTQYF. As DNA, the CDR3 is TGTGCCAGCAGCTGGACGAGGGCCACAGATACGCAGTATTTT.

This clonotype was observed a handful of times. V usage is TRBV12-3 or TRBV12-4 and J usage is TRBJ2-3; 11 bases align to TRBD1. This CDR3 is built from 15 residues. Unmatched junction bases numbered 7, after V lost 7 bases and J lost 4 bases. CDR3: CASTRDRGGPDTQYF. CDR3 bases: TGTGCCAGCACCCGGGACAGGGGGGGCCCAGATACGCAGTATTTT.

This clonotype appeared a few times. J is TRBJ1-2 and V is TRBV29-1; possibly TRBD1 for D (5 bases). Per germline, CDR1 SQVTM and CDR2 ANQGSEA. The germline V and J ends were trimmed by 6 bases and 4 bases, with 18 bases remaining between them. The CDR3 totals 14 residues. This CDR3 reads CSVPLLGGGYGYTF. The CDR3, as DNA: TGCAGCGTGCCATTGTTGGGGGGTGGCTATGGCTACACCTTC.

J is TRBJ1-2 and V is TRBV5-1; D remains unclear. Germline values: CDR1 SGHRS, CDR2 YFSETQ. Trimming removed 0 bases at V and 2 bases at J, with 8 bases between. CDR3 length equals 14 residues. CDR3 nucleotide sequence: TGCGCCAGCAGCTTGGCTGTACAGAACTATGGCTACACCTTC. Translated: CASSLAVQNYGYTF.

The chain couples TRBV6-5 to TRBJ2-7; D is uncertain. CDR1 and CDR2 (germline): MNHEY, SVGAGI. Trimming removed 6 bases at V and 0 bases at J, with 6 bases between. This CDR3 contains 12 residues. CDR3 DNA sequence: TGTGCCAGCAGCTTCGACTCCTACGAGCAGTACTTC. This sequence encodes CASSFDSYEQYF.

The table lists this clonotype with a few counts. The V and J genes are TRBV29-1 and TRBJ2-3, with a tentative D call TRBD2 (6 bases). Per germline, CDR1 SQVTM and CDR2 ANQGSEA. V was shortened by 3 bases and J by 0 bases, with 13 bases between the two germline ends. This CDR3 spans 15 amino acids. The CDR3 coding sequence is TGCAGCGTTGATTCGGGAGACTCTAGCACAGATACGCAGTATTTT. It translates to CSVDSGDSSTDTQYF.

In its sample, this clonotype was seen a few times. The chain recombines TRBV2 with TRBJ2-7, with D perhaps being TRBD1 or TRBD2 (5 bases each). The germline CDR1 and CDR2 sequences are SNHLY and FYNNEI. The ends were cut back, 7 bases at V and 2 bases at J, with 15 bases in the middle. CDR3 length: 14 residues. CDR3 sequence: CASTGQGGPYEQYV. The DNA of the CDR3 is TGTGCCAGCACGGGGCAGGGTGGGCCCTACGAGCAGTACGTC.

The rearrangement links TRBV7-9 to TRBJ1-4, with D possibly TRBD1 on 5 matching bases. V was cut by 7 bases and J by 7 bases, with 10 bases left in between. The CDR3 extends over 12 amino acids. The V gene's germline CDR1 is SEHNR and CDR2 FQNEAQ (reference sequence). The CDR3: CASNFGGEKLFF. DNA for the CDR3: TGTGCCAGCAACTTCGGGGGTGAAAAACTGTTTTTT.

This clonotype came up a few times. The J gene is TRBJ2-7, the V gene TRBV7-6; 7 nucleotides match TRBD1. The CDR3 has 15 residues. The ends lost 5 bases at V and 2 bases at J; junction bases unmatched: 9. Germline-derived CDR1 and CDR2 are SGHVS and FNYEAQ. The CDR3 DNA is TGTGCCAGCAGCACGCGGACAGGAAATACCTACGAGCAGTACTTC. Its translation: CASSTRTGNTYEQYF. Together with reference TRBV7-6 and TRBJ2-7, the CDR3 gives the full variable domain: GAGVSQSPRYKVTKRGQDVALRCDPISGHVSLYWYRQALGQGPEFLTYFNYEAQQDKSGLPNDRFSAERPEGSISTLTIQRTEQRDSAMYRCASSTRTGNTYEQYFGPGTRLTVT.

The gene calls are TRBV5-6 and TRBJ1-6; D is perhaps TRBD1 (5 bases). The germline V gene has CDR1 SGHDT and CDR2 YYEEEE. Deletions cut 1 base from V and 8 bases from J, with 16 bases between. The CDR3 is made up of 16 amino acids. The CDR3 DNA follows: TGTGCCAGCAGCTTGCCTGGAGGGGCACCAGATTCACCCCTCCACTTT. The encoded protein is CASSLPGGAPDSPLHF. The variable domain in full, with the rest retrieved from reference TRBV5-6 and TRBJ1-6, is DAGVTQSPTHLIKTRGQQVTLRCSPKSGHDTVSWYQQALGQGPQFIFQYYEEEERQRGNFPDRFSGHQFPNYSSELNVNALLLGDSALYLCASSLPGGAPDSPLHFGNGTRLTVT.